The following is a TCR beta chain sequence with its context. These data originate in a study of T-cell reconstitution after alpha-beta-depleted transplantation in children. Library preparation (for TCRbeta) was performed with unique molecular identifiers. TCRdb recomputed calls from the PCR reads with MiXCR, one row per CDR3 protein. In the table there are hundreds of thousands of distinct CDR3 sequences, roughly 14% of which are singletons. The CDR3 is 14 amino acids. The V end was cut by 10 bases, the J end by 2 bases, with 15 bases between. Germline V gene data show CDR1 as LGHNA and CDR2 as YNFKEQ.

The sequence came from a human donor who donated a stem cell graft to a child with Fanconi anemia. The specimen was PBMCs, collected from the stem cell graft. The chain combines TRBV4-2 with TRBJ2-1; the D call may be TRBD1 or TRBD2 (5 bases each). The CDR3 sequence: CAIGPRGPYNEQFF. CDR3 DNA: TGTGCCATCGGCCCCCGGGGCCCCTACAATGAGCAGTTCTTC.